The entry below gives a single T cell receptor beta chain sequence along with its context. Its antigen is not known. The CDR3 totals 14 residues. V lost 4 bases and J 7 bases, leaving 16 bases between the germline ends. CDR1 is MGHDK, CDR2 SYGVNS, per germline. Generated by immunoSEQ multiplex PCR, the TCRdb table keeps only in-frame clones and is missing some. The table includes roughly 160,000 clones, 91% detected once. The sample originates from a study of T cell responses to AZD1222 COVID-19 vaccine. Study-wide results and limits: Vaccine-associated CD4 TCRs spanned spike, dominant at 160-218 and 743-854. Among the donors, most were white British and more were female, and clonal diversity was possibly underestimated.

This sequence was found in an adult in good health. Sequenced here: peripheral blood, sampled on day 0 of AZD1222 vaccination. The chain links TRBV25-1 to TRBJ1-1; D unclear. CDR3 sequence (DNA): TGTGCCAGCAGTGCGGGGTGGGATAATGGTGAAGCTTTCTTT. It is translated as CASSAGWDNGEAFF.